Shown below are 14 T cell receptor beta chains from a single sample sequenced in a study of regulatory T cells in long-lasting Graves disease. Library construction for TCR beta used iRepertoire HTBI primers and Arm-PCR of CDR3 regions. TCRdb reprocessed the multiplex PCR reads with MiXCR, giving one entry per CDR3 protein. The table shows approximately 540,000 distinct CDR3 sequences, with more than 10% occurring only once. This sample's time point: newly diagnosed GD, antithyroid drugs for less than 3 months. The TCR library was made from RNA that had been extracted from PBMCs in TRIzol. This sample also appeared in a second study, on T cells in Graves' hyperthyroidism and ophthalmopathy.

Sequences were derived from peripheral blood mononuclear cells (PBMCs), sampled at new diagnosis, from a patient treated with antithyroid drugs. Receptors were obtained from a woman aged 25 to 39 with Graves disease.

The gene calls are TRBV25-1 and TRBJ1-6; no clear D gene. CDR3 length: 15 residues. Between the trimmed V and J ends, which lost 0 bases and 2 bases, there was a span of 5 bases. Germline-derived CDR1 and CDR2 are MGHDK and SYGVNS. CDR3 sequence: CASSEYMPYNSPLHF. CDR3 in DNA: TGTGCCAGCAGTGAATATATGCCCTATAATTCACCCCTCCACTTT.

The table lists this clonotype with many counts. V is TRBV11-3 and J is TRBJ2-1; 13 bases are shared with TRBD2. The J call is uncertain, as TRBJ2-5 better fits the DNA end. The CDR3 has 16 amino acids. Germline values: CDR1 SGHNT, CDR2 YENEEA. The CDR3 here is CASSPGTSGAQETQYF. CDR3 nucleotides: TGTGCCAGCAGCCCCGGGACTAGCGGGGCCCAAGAGACCCAGTACTTC.

This clonotype was observed at least ten times. The CDR3 coding sequence is TGCAGTGCTCCTAGAGGGGGAGAGCAGTTCTTC. As protein: CSAPRGGEQFF. This chain connects TRBV20-1 to TRBJ2-1; D is possibly TRBD1 (6 bases). Trimming took 5 bases from V and 10 from J, leaving 12 bases between them. This CDR3 region has 11 residues. The germline gives CDR1 DFQATT, CDR2 SNEGSKA (reference sequence).

This clonotype has more than one count but fewer than ten. J is TRBJ2-1 and V is TRBV4-3, with TRBD2 matching 9 bases. Germline V CDR1 and CDR2: LGHNA, YSLEER. This CDR3 contains 19 residues. Unmatched junction bases numbered 12, after V lost 3 bases and J lost 0 bases. CDR3 nucleotide sequence: TGCGCCAGCAGCCAGATGACTAGCGGTTATACTCACTCCTACAATGAGCAGTTCTTC. As protein: CASSQMTSGYTHSYNEQFF.

This clonotype was detected a few times. A single base separates this from a much larger clone, so it may be a read error. Without the conserved terminal phenylalanine or tryptophan, this CDR3 likely stems from a read error. Because the CDR3's place on the DNA is in doubt, the DNA is left out and the CDR3 is given as listed by TCRdb. The V gene is TRBV28, the J gene TRBJ1-1; the table names TRBD1, a call not compared with the DNA. The CDR3 comprises 13 residues, both ends counted. The germline V gene encodes CDR1 MDHEN and CDR2 SYDVKM. CDR3: CASSYPAPREVFL.

Of note for this clonotype: A far larger clone is only one base removed, so a read error is likely. This chain joins TRBV11-3 and TRBJ2-7, with D possibly TRBD2 on 5 matching bases. CDR1 SGHNT and CDR2 YENEEA come from the germline V gene. The CDR3 contains 14 residues. The V and J ends lost 5 bases and 7 bases respectively, with 18 bases between them. The CDR3 coding sequence is TGTGCCAGCAGCCCGGAGAGGGCCACTGGTGAGCAGTACTTC. It codes for CASSPERATGEQYF.

This clonotype was seen more than once but under ten times. The V call is TRBV4-2, the J call TRBJ2-7; D uncertain. CDR1 and CDR2 (germline): LGHNA, YNFKEQ. V was clipped by 0 bases and J by 6 bases, with 9 bases between them. This CDR3 spans 13 amino acids. In nucleotides, the CDR3 is TGTGCCAGCAGCCAAGATCTGAGCACCGAGCAGTACTTC. Residues: CASSQDLSTEQYF.

This clonotype was observed many times. This sequence joins TRBV11-2 and TRBJ2-3; D might be TRBD2 (5 bases). Germline CDR1 is SGHAT and CDR2 is FQNNGV. The CDR3 is made up of 15 amino acids. Trimming pared 6 bases from V and 12 bases from J, leaving 25 bases between. CDR3 coding DNA: TGTGCCAGCAGACCGATCCGCCGGGGAAAACGAATCCAGTATTTT. This gives the protein CASRPIRRGKRIQYF. The entire variable domain, with the rest obtained from reference TRBV11-2 and TRBJ2-3, is as follows: EAGVAQSPRYKIIEKRQSVAFWCNPISGHATLYWYQQILGQGPKLLIQFQNNGVVDDSQLPKDRFSAERLKGVDSTLKIQPAKLEDSAVYLCASRPIRRGKRIQYFGPGTRLTVL.

This clonotype was counted at least ten times. V gene TRBV30 combines with J gene TRBJ2-1, with D perhaps matching TRBD2 (6 bases). The CDR3 length is 13 residues. V was cut by 5 bases and J by 6 bases, with 14 bases left in between. The germline gives CDR1 GTSNPN, CDR2 SVGIG (reference sequence). The DNA of the CDR3 is TGTGCCTGGTCACGGGAGTCGGCCAATGAGCAGTTCTTC. Its translation: CAWSRESANEQFF. Drawing the rest from reference TRBV30 and TRBJ2-1, the complete variable domain is SQTIHQWPATLVQPVGSPLSLECTVEGTSNPNLYWYRQAAGRGLQLLFYSVGIGQISSEVPQNLSASRPQDRQFILSSKKLLLSDSGFYLCAWSRESANEQFFGPGTRLTVL.

In this sample, this clonotype turned up many times. V is TRBV20-1 and J is TRBJ2-3; possible D gene TRBD2, 6 bases. CDR1 DFQATT and CDR2 SNEGSKA come from the germline V gene (reference sequence). The CDR3 is made up of 15 amino acids. The germline V and J ends were trimmed by 2 bases and 1 base, with 13 bases remaining between them. The CDR3 here is CSARSVASGTDTQYF. CDR3 DNA: TGCAGTGCTAGAAGTGTGGCTAGCGGCACAGATACGCAGTATTTT.

The table lists this clonotype with many counts. The chain links TRBV2 to TRBJ1-2, with no clear D. Trimming pared 1 base from V and 4 bases from J, leaving 7 bases between. The CDR3 is 13 amino acids. Looked up from germline, CDR1 is SNHLY and CDR2 is FYNNEI. The CDR3 DNA reads as TGTGCCAGCAGTGAAGACTCGGCCTATGGCTACACCTTC. Encoded protein: CASSEDSAYGYTF.

A word on this clonotype: This is likely an artifact of a read error, given a far larger clone one base away. The chain combines TRBV2 with TRBJ1-1, with D maybe TRBD1 (5 bases). The CDR3 has 15 residues. Germline values: CDR1 SNHLY, CDR2 FYNNEI. The CDR3 loop reads CASSREGTVGTKAFF. The DNA for the CDR3 is TGTGCCAGCAGCCGTGAAGGGACGGTGGGCACTAAAGCTTTCTTT.

This clonotype appeared a few times. This chain connects TRBV19 to TRBJ2-2, with D perhaps matching TRBD2 (5 bases). Germline CDR1 LNHDA, CDR2 SQIVND (reference sequence). The CDR3 covers 18 residues. Deletions cut 1 base from V and 4 bases from J, with 19 bases between. DNA of the CDR3: TGTGCCAGTAGTATAGCGTCGGAGGAGCGGATAGGCACCGGGGAGCTGTTTTTT. As protein: CASSIASEERIGTGELFF.

In this sample, this clonotype turned up many times. This sequence joins TRBV29-1 and TRBJ1-1; no clear D gene. The CDR3 covers 13 residues. V lost 6 bases and J 4 bases, leaving 15 bases between the germline ends. Germline CDR1 and CDR2: SQVTM and ANQGSEA. The CDR3 sequence: CSVLPTIGTEAFF. The CDR3 nucleotides are TGCAGCGTCTTGCCCACGATCGGCACTGAAGCTTTCTTT.